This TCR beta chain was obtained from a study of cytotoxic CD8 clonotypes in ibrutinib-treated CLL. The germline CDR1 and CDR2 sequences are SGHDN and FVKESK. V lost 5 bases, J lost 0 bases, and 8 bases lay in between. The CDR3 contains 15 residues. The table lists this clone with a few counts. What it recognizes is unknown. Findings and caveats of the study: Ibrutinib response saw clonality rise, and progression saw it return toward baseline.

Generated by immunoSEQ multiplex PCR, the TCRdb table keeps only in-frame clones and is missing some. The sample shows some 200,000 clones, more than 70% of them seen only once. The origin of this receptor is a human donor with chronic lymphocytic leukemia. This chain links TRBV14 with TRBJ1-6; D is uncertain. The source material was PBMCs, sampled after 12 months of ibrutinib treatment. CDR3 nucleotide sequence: TGTGCCAGCAGCAGCGTCAGCTCCTATAATTCACCCCTCCACTTT. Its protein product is CASSSVSSYNSPLHF.